Each of the 2 T cell receptor beta chains below was sequenced from the same sample in a study of neurological immune-mediated disorders. MiXCR was run by TCRdb on the 5' RACE reads, yielding one entry per CDR3 protein. The sample includes some 66,000 distinct CDR3 sequences, over 4% of them seen just once. Sequencing input: PBMCs. Receptors originate from a man aged 50 to 59 with multiple sclerosis.

This clonotype was seen repeatedly, ten times or more. The V and J genes are TRBV5-6 and TRBJ2-2; D is uncertain. Between the trimmed V and J ends, which lost 7 bases and 0 bases, there was a span of 4 bases. The CDR3 loop spans 12 amino acids. The V gene's germline CDR1 is SGHDT and CDR2 YYEEEE. DNA of the CDR3: TGTGCCAGCTCGCCGAACACCGGGGAGCTGTTTTTT. Amino acid sequence: CASSPNTGELFF.

This clonotype was picked up many times. The rearrangement links TRBV10-3 to TRBJ2-7, with 7 bases identical to TRBD1. After removal of 10 bases from V and 0 bases from J, the junction contained 9 bases not matched to a gene. Germline CDR1 and CDR2: ENHRY and SYGVKD. The CDR3 length is 14 residues. The CDR3 nucleotides read TGTGCCACAGAAGACAGGGTGGGCTCCTACGAGCAGTACTTC. Protein: CATEDRVGSYEQYF.